This T cell receptor (beta chain) was sequenced for a study of shared clonotypes between healthy human individuals. Germline assignment: CDR1 LNHDA and CDR2 SQIVND (reference sequence). Trimming took 3 bases from V and 2 from J, leaving 8 bases between them. The CDR3 is made up of 14 amino acids. Study outcomes and limitations: Even with large depth, rarefaction showed that sorted-subset sequencing was incomplete. A generally larger estimated richness was seen in naive subsets than in memory subsets.

The authors divided CD4+ cells into CD45RA+ naive and CD45RA-negative memory subsets. This clone was observed a single time. Its antigen is not known. DNA at about 0.2 ug, tens of thousands of T cell genomes, went into sorted-subset replicate PCRs. The assay was immunoSEQ multiplex PCR, and TCRdb's table has in-frame clones only and misses some. The table records over 2 million clones, around 95% of them present only once. The chain employs TRBV19 and TRBJ2-1, with D unclear. The sequence derives from a man younger than 35 in good health. The specimen sequenced was naive CD4+ T cells sorted from blood. Subset indicated: CD45RA+ positively selected. In nucleotides, the CDR3 is TGTGCCAGTAGTATGTTGGCCACCTACAATGAGCAGTTCTTC. Translated: CASSMLATYNEQFF. Drawing the rest from reference TRBV19 and TRBJ2-1, the complete variable domain is DGGITQSPKYLFRKEGQNVTLSCEQNLNHDAMYWYRQDPGQGLRLIYYSQIVNDFQKGDIAEGYSVSREKKESFPLTVTSAQKNPTAFYLCASSMLATYNEQFFGPGTRLTVL.